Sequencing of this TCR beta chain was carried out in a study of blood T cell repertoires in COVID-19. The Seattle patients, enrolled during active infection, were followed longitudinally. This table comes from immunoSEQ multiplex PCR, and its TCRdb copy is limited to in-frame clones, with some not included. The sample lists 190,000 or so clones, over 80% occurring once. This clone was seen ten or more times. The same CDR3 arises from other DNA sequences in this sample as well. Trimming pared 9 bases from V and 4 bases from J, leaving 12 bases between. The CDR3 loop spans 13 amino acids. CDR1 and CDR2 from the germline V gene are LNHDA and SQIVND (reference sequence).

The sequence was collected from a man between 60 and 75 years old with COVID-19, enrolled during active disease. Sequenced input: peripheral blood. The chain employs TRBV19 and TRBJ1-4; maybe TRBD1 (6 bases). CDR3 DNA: TGTGCCAGCTCGACAGGAAATAATGAAAAACTGTTTTTT. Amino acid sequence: CASSTGNNEKLFF.